The sample holds many counts of the clone carrying this T cell receptor beta chain. Antigen specificity is unknown. These data come from a study of T-cell memory formation after mild COVID-19. The V and J ends lost 5 bases and 0 bases, in that order; junction bases with no gene match: 6. The CDR3 runs to 16 residues. Germline loops: CDR1 MDHEN, CDR2 SYDVKM. Overall study results and limits: CD4+ clones that contracted lay mainly in CM and EM; CD8+ ones lay in EMRA.

MiXCR, run by TCRdb on the 5' RACE reads, gives a single entry per CDR3 protein. The sample contains 350,000 to 400,000 distinct CDR3 sequences, under 15% of which appear only once. The TCR sequence derives from a man in his late teens or twenties who had mild COVID-19 (a few samples of this study predate the infection). Cell type and time point are not known. Sequencing was performed on PBMCs or a T cell subset sorted from them (not recorded which). V usage is TRBV28 and J usage is TRBJ2-2; TRBD1 matches at 7 bases. The CDR3 sequence is CASSPGDRANTGELFF. The DNA of the CDR3 is TGTGCCAGCAGTCCAGGGGACAGAGCGAACACCGGGGAGCTGTTTTTT.